This entry describes one T cell receptor beta chain. Its antigen remains unidentified. The data originate from a study of shared clonotypes between healthy human individuals. Findings of the study overall: Unshared clonotypes carried lower generation probabilities than those common to all four donors.

The assay used deep level. In the original processing: ImmunoSEQ yielded junction-only sequences lacking quality scores, so filtering differed. Only in-frame clones appear in the TCRdb table, and some are missing; sequencing was by immunoSEQ multiplex PCR. V and J calls and clone size are those listed in that table; D and trimming were worked out from the DNA. The table lists roughly 2.5 million clones, over 85% of them singletons. Germline loops: CDR1 MDHEN, CDR2 SYDVKM. The CDR3 is 14 residues long. The junction had 6 bases not matched to a gene; V was cut back by 5 bases and J by 7 bases. Source material: naive CD4+ T cells sorted from blood. Indicated subset: CD45RA+ positively selected. The TCR originated in a man younger than 35 in good health. This sequence joins TRBV28 and TRBJ1-5, with 9 bases lining up with TRBD1. CDR3 sequence reads: CASSTTGGEQPQHF. The CDR3, as DNA: TGTGCCAGCAGTACTACAGGGGGCGAGCAGCCCCAGCATTTT.